This TCR beta chain is drawn from a study of CD8 T cells in Susac syndrome. Germline-derived CDR1 and CDR2 are LGHNA and YSLEER. CDR3 size: 15 residues. The V gene lost 4 bases and the J gene lost 6 bases, with 15 bases spanning the gap. Sequencing of TCR beta was undertaken in CD8+ and CD4+ T cells derived from blood. Negative isolation was used for CD8+ and CD4+ T cells and FACS enrichment for TEMRA cells. RNA totalling roughly 0.5 to 1 ug underwent reverse transcription with random hexamers. Amplification of TCR beta CDR3 across 54 Vbeta and 13 Jbeta was performed with immunoSEQ multiplex PCR. Each CDR3 protein is one row after TCRdb ran MiXCR on the immunoSEQ multiplex PCR reads. The sample has about 130,000 distinct CDR3 sequences, roughly 89% seen once; the top ten hold approximately 0.24%. This clonotype was recorded only once.

The chain couples TRBV4-3 to TRBJ2-2; D is perhaps TRBD1 (5 bases). Sequencing used CD8+ T cells from PBMCs. This receptor was taken from a human donor with multiple sclerosis. CDR3 coding DNA: TGCGCCAGCAGCCCCCTTGACAGCGAGGCCGGGGAGCTGTTTTTT. It is translated as CASSPLDSEAGELFF.